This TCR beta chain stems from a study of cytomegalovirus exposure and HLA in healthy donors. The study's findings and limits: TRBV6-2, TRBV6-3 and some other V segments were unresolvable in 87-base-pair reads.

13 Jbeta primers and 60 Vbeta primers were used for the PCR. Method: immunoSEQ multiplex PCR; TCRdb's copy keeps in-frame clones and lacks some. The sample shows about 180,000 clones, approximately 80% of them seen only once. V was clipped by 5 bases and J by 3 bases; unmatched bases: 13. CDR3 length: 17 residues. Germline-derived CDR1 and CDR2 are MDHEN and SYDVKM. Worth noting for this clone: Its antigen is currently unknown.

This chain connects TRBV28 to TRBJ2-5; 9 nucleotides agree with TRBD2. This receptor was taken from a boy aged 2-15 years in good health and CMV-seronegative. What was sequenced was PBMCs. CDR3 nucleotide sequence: TGTGCCAGCAGTGAGTTCAAGACTAGCGGCCCTAAAGAGACCCAGTACTTC. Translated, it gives CASSEFKTSGPKETQYF. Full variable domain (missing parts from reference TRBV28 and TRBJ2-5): DVKVTQSSRYLVKRTGEKVFLECVQDMDHENMFWYRQDPGLGLRLIYFSYDVKMKEKGDIPEGYSVSREKKERFSLILESASTNQTSMYLCASSEFKTSGPKETQYFGPGTRLLVL.